The entry that follows covers one T cell receptor beta chain sequence. As yet, its antigen is unknown. The sample belongs to a study of Graves' ophthalmopathy and Graves' hyperthyroidism. For the study at large: No ophthalmopathy within 18 months of follow-up signified stable hyperthyroidism.

Amplification of TCR beta CDR3 regions used RNA transcripts. The authors performed first-round RT-PCR with HTBI primers and then a second-round multiplex PCR. TCRdb re-called the multiplex PCR reads with MiXCR, one entry per CDR3 protein. The sample lists 500,000 to 600,000 distinct CDR3 sequences; just under 40% were seen once. Study-level points and caveats: The study's model predicted ophthalmopathy progression at 65% to 71% sensitivity and about 72% specificity.

Per germline, CDR1 SGHRS and CDR2 YFSETQ. Trimming took 2 bases from V and 3 from J, leaving 12 bases between them. CDR3 length equals 16 residues. People with hyperthyroidism were aged 18 to 65 and newly diagnosed, under 2 months' duration. Exclusion covered patients with other autoimmune diseases or uncontrolled infections (as well as pregnancy or lactation). The chain has TRBV5-1 and TRBJ1-6; D gene ambiguous. The specimen sequenced was peripheral blood or thyroid tissue (not recorded which). This TCR came from an adult man with Graves' hyperthyroidism. In nucleotides, the CDR3 is TGCGCCAGCAGCTTAAAAGCCGGAGGCTATAATTCACCCCTCCACTTT. Amino acid sequence: CASSLKAGGYNSPLHF.